This T cell receptor beta chain comes out of a study of response to subunit inactivated influenza vaccine. TCRdb reprocessed the RT-PCR reads via MiXCR and lists one record per CDR3 protein. The sample holds hundreds of thousands of distinct CDR3 sequences, around 16% seen once. The CDR3 is made up of 18 amino acids. J was trimmed by 7 bases and V by 5 bases; bases with no gene match: 11. From germline, CDR1 is SGHVS and CDR2 FQNEAQ. Overall study results and limits: There was a suggestion from the authors that each seasonal influenza vaccination recruits few new T cells.

Comment on this clonotype: What it binds is unknown.

Sequencing used PBMCs from blood, obtained about 11 days after vaccination. The chain recombines TRBV7-8 with TRBJ2-2, with 15 bases fitting TRBD2. This clonotype was obtained from a man aged 50 or older who received an inactivated influenza vaccine. Here the CDR3 reads CASSRTSGRGRLGGELFF. The CDR3 DNA sequence: TGTGCCAGCAGCCGGACTAGCGGGAGGGGCAGACTCGGCGGGGAGCTGTTTTTT. Full variable domain (missing parts from reference TRBV7-8 and TRBJ2-2): GAGVSQSPRYKVAKRGQDVALRCDPISGHVSLFWYQQALGQGPEFLTYFQNEAQLDKSGLPSDRFFAERPEGSVSTLKIQRTQQEDSAVYLCASSRTSGRGRLGGELFFGEGSRLTVL.